This T cell receptor (beta chain) was captured by sequencing in a study of cytomegalovirus exposure and HLA in healthy donors. Findings and limits, study-wide: Previous analysis showed most TCR beta V segments were productive about 90% or about 30% of the time. Most of the CMV-associated TCR beta chains (in a later analysis) appeared to be HLA-restricted. In vitro testing confirmed a few CMV-associated chains as specific for CMV antigens. Presence/absence analyses treated sequencing depth as roughly uniform across donors.

It was with 60 Vbeta and 13 Jbeta primers that the PCR ran. This table comes from immunoSEQ multiplex PCR, and its TCRdb copy is limited to in-frame clones, with some not included. The table includes about 130,000 clones, approximately 8.8% detected once. The CDR3 covers 17 residues. V was pared by 0 bases and J by 0 bases, with 12 bases between. Germline assignment: CDR1 LGHNA and CDR2 YNFKEQ. To note about this clone: Its antigen remains unknown.

The sample was PBMCs. The receptor was derived from a man aged 35 to 55 in good health and CMV-seronegative. J is TRBJ1-3 and V is TRBV4-2; D perhaps matches TRBD1 (5 bases). The CDR3 DNA follows: TGTGCCAGCAGCCAAGAGCCGGGACTCTTCTCTGGAAACACCATATATTTT. Translation: CASSQEPGLFSGNTIYF.